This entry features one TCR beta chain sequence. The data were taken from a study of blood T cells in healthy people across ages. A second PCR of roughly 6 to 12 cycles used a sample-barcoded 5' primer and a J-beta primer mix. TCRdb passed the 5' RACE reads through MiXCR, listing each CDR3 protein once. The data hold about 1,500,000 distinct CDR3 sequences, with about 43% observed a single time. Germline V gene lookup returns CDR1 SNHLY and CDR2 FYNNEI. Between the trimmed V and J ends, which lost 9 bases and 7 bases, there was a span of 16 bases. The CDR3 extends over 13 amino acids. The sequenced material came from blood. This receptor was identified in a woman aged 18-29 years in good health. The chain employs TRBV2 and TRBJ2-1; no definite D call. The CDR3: CASVWVTTNEQFF. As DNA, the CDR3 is TGTGCCAGTGTTTGGGTTACTACAAATGAGCAGTTCTTC.